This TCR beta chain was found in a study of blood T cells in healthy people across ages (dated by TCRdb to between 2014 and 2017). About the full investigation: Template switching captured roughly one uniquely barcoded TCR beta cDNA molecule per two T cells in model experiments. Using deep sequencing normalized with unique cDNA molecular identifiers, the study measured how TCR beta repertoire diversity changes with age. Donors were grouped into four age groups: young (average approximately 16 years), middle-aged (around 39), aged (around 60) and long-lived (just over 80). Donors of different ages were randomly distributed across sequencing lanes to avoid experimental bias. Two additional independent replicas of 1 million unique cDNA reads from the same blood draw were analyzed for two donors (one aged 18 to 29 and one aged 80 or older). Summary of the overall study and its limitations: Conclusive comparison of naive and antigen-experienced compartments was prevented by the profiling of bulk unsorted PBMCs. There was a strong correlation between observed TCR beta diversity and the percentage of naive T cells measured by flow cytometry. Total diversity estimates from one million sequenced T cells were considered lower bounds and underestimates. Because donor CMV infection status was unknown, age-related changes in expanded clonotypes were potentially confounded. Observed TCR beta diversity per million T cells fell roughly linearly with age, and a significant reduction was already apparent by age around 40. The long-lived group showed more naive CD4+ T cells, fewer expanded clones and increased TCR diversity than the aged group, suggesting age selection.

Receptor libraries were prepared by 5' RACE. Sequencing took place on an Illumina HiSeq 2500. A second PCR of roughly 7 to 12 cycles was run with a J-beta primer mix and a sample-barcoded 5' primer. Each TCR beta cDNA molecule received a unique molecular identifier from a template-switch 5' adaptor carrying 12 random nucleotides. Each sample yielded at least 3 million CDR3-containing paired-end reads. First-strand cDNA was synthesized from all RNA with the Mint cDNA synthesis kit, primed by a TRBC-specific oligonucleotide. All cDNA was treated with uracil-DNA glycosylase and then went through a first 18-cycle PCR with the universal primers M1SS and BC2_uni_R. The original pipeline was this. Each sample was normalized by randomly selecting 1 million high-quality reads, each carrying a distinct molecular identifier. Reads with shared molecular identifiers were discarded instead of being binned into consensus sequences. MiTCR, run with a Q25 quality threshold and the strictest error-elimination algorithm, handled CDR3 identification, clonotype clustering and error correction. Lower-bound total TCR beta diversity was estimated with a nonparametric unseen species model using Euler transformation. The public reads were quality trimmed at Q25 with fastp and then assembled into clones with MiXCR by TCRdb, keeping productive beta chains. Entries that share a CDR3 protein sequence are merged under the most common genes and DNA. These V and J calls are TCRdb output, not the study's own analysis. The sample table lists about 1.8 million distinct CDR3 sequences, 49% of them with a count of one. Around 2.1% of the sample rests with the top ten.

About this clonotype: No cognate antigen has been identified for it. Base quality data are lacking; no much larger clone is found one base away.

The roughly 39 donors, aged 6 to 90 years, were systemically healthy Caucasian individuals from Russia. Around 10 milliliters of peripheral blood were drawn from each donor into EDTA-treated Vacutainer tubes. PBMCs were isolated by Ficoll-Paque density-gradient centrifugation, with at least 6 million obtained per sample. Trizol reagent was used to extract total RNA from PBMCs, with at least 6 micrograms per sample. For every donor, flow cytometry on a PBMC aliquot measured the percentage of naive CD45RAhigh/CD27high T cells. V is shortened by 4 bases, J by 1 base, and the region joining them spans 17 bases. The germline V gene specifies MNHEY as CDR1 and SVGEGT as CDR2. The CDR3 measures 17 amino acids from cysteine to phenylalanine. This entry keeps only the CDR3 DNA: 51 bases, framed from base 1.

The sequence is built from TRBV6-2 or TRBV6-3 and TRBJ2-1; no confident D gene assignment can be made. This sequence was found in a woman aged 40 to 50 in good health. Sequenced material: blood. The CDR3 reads CASSCCGQFQSYNEQFF. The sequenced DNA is TGTGCCAGCAGTTGTTGTGGGCAATTCCAGTCCTACAATGAGCAGTTCTTC.